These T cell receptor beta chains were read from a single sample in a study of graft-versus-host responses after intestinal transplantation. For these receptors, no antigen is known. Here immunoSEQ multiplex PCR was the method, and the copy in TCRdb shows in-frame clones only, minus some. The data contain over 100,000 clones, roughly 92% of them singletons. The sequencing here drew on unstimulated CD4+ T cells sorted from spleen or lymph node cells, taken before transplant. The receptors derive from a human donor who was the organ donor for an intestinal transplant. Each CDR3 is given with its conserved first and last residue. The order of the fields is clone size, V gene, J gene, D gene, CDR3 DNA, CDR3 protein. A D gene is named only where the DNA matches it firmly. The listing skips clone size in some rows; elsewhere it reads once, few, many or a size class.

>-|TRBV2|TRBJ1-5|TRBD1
TGTGCCAGCAGTGAACAGGGGGCGCTGGGGCAGCCCCAGCATTTT
CASSEQGALGQPQHF
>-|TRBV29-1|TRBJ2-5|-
TGCAGCGTTGAACACTTCCAAGAGACCCAGTACTTC
CSVEHFQETQYF
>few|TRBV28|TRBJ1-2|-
TGTGCCAGCACCGCCGGGATTCATGGCTACACCTTC
CASTAGIHGYTF
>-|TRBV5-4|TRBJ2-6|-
TGTGCCAGCAGCATCCAGCTATCTGGGGCCAACGTCCTGACTTTC
CASSIQLSGANVLTF
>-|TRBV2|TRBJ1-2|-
TGTGCCAGCAGTGGATTCGGGGCCACCTCTACTAACTATGGCTACACCTTC
CASSGFGATSTNYGYTF
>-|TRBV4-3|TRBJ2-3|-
TGCGCCAGCAGCCAAGAGGTACACGGGACCCTCACAGATACGCAGTATTTT
CASSQEVHGTLTDTQYF
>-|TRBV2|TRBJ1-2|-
TGTGCCAGCGCTAACTATGGCTACACCTTC
CASANYGYTF
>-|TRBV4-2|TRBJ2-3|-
TGTGCCAGCAGCCAAGTTGTTGAGAGAATGGGAGATACGCAGTATTTT
CASSQVVERMGDTQYF
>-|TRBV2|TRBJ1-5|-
TGTGCCAGCAGCTACCGACAGACTTTTAATCAGCCCCAGCATTTT
CASSYRQTFNQPQHF
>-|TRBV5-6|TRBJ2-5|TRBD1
TGTGCCAGCAGCTCGAGGACAGGGAGCTCGGAGACCCAGTACTTC
CASSSRTGSSETQYF